This record looks at one T cell receptor (beta chain) sequence and its context. The identical CDR3 is also encoded by other nucleotide sequences in the sample. In germline, CDR1 is SNHLY, CDR2 FYNNEI. This CDR3 has 14 residues. V was trimmed by 5 bases and J by 2 bases, leaving 12 bases between them. The source of the sample is a study of blood T cell repertoires in COVID-19. Overall study context: Sites in the United States, Italy and Spain provided acute and convalescent COVID-19 samples. PBMCs, B-cell-depleted T cells, or T cells provided the cDNA or gDNA that made up the material.

Original processing notes: Quantification of nucleated cells was approximated via reference gene primer amplification. Here immunoSEQ multiplex PCR was the method, and the copy in TCRdb shows in-frame clones only, minus some. V and J calls plus clone size are reproduced from that table; the DNA served to infer D and trimming. The top ten hold about 7.6% of the sample, which has 200,000 to 300,000 clones, around nine tenths seen once. V and J are TRBV2 and TRBJ1-2, with D tentatively TRBD1 (5 bases). The sequencing input was peripheral blood. The clonotype originates from a woman aged 65 to 85 with active or convalescent COVID-19. CDR3 protein: CASSSLGGNYGYTF. CDR3 nucleotide sequence: TGTGCCAGCAGTTCTTTGGGGGGGAACTATGGCTACACCTTC. The whole variable domain, remainder taken from reference TRBV2 and TRBJ1-2, is EPEVTQTPSHQVTQMGQEVILRCVPISNHLYFYWYRQILGQKVEFLVSFYNNEISEKSEIFDDQFSVERPDGSNFTLKIRSTKLEDSAMYFCASSSLGGNYGYTFGSGTRLTVV.